The 14 T cell receptor beta chains presented below share a single source sample, sequenced in a study of spatial heterogeneity in lung cancer. Study outcomes and limitations: How many expanded intratumoral alpha and beta TCRs were present tracked the tumor mutation count, which was a count of nonsynonymous mutations.

Their antigen targets remain unknown. This sample's time point: sample taken at primary tumor resection. Via MiXCR, TCRdb re-called the 5' RACE reads, giving one row per CDR3 protein. The sample consists of 9,500 to 12,000 distinct CDR3 sequences, 12% of them appearing once. The sample in question was lung tumor tissue, obtained at surgery. The receptors originated from a female donor with early-stage non-small cell lung cancer.

This clonotype occurred many times. The chain uses TRBV2 and TRBJ1-4; 9 bases map to TRBD1. The V segment lost 6 bases and the J segment 6 bases; nucleotides outside the gene matches: 5. Per the germline V gene, CDR1 is SNHLY and CDR2 is FYNNEI. The CDR3 spans 14 residues. The chain's CDR3 is CASSLQGADEKLFF. The CDR3 DNA reads TGTGCCAGCAGCTTACAGGGGGCGGATGAAAAACTGTTTTTT.

This clonotype was found many times. The chain employs TRBV6-1 and TRBJ1-6, with 9 positions matching TRBD1. Germline CDR1 MNHNS, CDR2 SASEGT. This CDR3 spans 15 amino acids. J lost 9 bases, V lost 4 bases, and 7 bases had no gene match. The CDR3, as DNA: TGTGCCAGCAGTGCGGGACAGGGAGAGGGTTCACCCCTCCACTTT. This sequence encodes CASSAGQGEGSPLHF.

V and J are TRBV11-2 and TRBJ2-1; D is unclear. The V end was cut by 4 bases, the J end by 10 bases, with 20 bases between. Germline V lookup: CDR1 SGHAT, CDR2 FQNNGV. CDR3 size: 15 residues. CDR3 nucleotide sequence: TGTGCCAGCAGCTACGACCCCTCGCCCCCGCCGGAGCAGTTCTTC. Residues: CASSYDPSPPPEQFF.

This clonotype was seen many times. V gene TRBV5-1 combines with J gene TRBJ1-4; D unresolved. With 0 bases removed from V and 5 bases from J, the gap between germline ends came to 8 bases. The germline CDR1 and CDR2 sequences are SGHRS and YFSETQ. The CDR3 extends over 14 amino acids. CDR3: CASSLVSSNEKLFF. The CDR3 DNA sequence: TGCGCCAGCAGCTTGGTGAGCTCCAATGAAAAACTGTTTTTT.

There are many counts of this clonotype. The chain links TRBV6-5 to TRBJ2-7; D may be TRBD1 or TRBD2 (5 bases each). This CDR3 is built from 16 residues. Germline CDR1 is MNHEY and CDR2 is SVGAGI. V gave up 2 bases and J gave up 2 bases, with 16 bases separating them. This chain's CDR3 is CASSYHSGRVAYEQYF. In nucleotides, the CDR3 is TGTGCCAGCAGTTACCATTCGGGGCGGGTCGCCTACGAGCAGTACTTC.

This clonotype was seen a few times. This chain uses TRBV3-1 with TRBJ1-2; TRBD1 agrees at 10 bases. The ends lost 8 bases at V and 7 bases at J; junction bases unmatched: 7. There are 13 residues in the CDR3. Germline CDR1 reads LGHDT; CDR2 reads YNNKEL (reference sequence). CDR3 protein: CASGQGVGSGYTF. CDR3 nucleotides: TGTGCCAGCGGACAGGGGGTAGGCTCTGGCTACACCTTC.

This clonotype was seen at least ten times. The V call is TRBV20-1, the J call TRBJ1-5; tentatively, D is TRBD1 (5 bases). V was pared by 6 bases and J by 4 bases, with 16 bases between. Germline V CDR1 and CDR2: DFQATT, SNEGSKA (reference sequence). This CDR3 contains 14 residues. CDR3 region: CSAGDGVLNQPQHF. The CDR3 nucleotides read TGCAGTGCCGGGGACGGAGTCTTAAATCAGCCCCAGCATTTT.

The chain is built from TRBV12-3 or TRBV12-4 and TRBJ1-2; 7 bases are a match to TRBD1. The J segment lost 8 bases and the V segment lost 7 bases, leaving 16 bases of the junction unmatched. CDR3 length: 15 amino acids. In DNA form, the CDR3 reads TGTGCCAGCACCGGGGACAGCCGAAATAGAGGGGGCTACACCTTC. Its translation is CASTGDSRNRGGYTF.

This chain joins TRBV29-1 and TRBJ2-3; 7 bases align to TRBD1. The germline V gene encodes CDR1 SQVTM and CDR2 ANQGSEA. The CDR3 is made up of 15 amino acids. With V trimmed by 6 bases and J by 3 bases, 12 bases remained unmatched. In DNA, the CDR3 is TGCAGCGTCCTAGACAGGGTCGGTCATACAGATACGCAGTATTTT. Translating gives CSVLDRVGHTDTQYF.

This clonotype was seen many times. The CDR3 sequence: CASSGELAGGQETQYF. CDR3 nucleotide sequence: TGTGCCAGCAGCGGAGAACTAGCGGGAGGTCAAGAGACCCAGTACTTC. The V and J genes are TRBV9 and TRBJ2-5; 12 nucleotides match TRBD2. V gave up 3 bases and J gave up 2 bases; unmatched junction bases: 5. Germline CDR1 reads SGDLS; CDR2 reads YYNGEE. This CDR3 is built from 16 residues.

This clonotype was seen repeatedly, ten times or more. V usage is TRBV7-2 and J usage is TRBJ2-7; D might be TRBD1 or TRBD2, each matching 6 bases. Looked up from germline, CDR1 is SGHTA and CDR2 is FQGNSA. Trimming removed 1 base from V and 3 bases from J, with 13 bases in between. This CDR3 has 15 amino acids. DNA of the CDR3: TGTGCCAGCAGCTTAGGATCCGGGGGCGGCTACGAGCAGTACTTC. Translation: CASSLGSGGGYEQYF.

This clonotype ranks as medium-sized. The rearrangement joins TRBV6-5 to TRBJ2-2; the D is unclear. The CDR3 has 13 residues. The V and J ends lost 7 bases and 5 bases respectively, with 11 bases between them. Germline V lookup: CDR1 MNHEY, CDR2 SVGAGI. CDR3 nucleotides: TGTGCCAGCACCGACGAGAAAACCGGGGAGCTGTTTTTT. This gives the protein CASTDEKTGELFF.

The chain's CDR3 is CASSLASGTGRETQYF. For the CDR3, the DNA is TGTGCCAGCAGCTTAGCCTCCGGGACAGGCCGGGAGACCCAGTACTTC. V gene TRBV7-9 combines with J gene TRBJ2-5; TRBD1 agrees at 8 bases. Unmatched junction bases numbered 8, after V lost 0 bases and J lost 5 bases. Germline-derived CDR1 and CDR2 are SEHNR and FQNEAQ (reference sequence). This CDR3 has 16 amino acids. The full variable domain, in which reference TRBV7-9 and TRBJ2-5 provide the parts outside the CDR3, is DTGVSQNPRHKITKRGQNVTFRCDPISEHNRLYWYRQTLGQGPEFLTYFQNEAQLEKSRLLSDRFSAERPKGSFSTLEIQRTEQGDSAMYLCASSLASGTGRETQYFGPGTRLLVL.

This clonotype showed up just a few times. This chain joins TRBV5-1 and TRBJ1-1; TRBD1 agrees at 9 bases. V trimming: 0 bases; J trimming: 3 bases; junction bases outside the gene matches: 3. Germline V CDR1 and CDR2: SGHRS, YFSETQ. The CDR3 has 15 residues. The CDR3 protein is CASSLGTGVDTEAFF. CDR3 sequence (DNA): TGCGCCAGCAGCTTGGGGACAGGGGTGGACACTGAAGCTTTCTTT.